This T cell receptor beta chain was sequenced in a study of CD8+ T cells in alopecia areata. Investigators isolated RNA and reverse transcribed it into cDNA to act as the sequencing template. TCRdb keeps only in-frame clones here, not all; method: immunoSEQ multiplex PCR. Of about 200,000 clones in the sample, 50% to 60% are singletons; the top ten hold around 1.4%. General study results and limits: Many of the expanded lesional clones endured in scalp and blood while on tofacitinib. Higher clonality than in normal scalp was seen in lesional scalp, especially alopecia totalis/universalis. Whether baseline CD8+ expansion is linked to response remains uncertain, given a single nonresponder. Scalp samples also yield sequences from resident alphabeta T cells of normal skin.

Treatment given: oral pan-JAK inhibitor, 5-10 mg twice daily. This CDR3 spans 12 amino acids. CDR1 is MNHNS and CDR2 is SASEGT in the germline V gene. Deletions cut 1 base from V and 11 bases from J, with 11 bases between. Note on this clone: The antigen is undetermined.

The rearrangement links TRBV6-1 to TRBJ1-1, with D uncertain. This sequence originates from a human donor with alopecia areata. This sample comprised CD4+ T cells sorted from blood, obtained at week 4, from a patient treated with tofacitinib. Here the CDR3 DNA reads TGTGCCAGCAGTGAAGGTCCTCTTTGGGCTTTCTTT. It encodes CASSEGPLWAFF.